This TCR beta chain was retrieved from a study of blood T cell repertoires in COVID-19. Recruits, aged roughly 18 to 95 years, lived in 20 to 30 US areas. Measured with immunoSEQ multiplex PCR; TCRdb has only the in-frame clones, and not every one. The sample holds about 270,000 clones, 90% seen once. This TCR came from a woman under 40 with acute COVID-19. Sequenced input: PBMCs or T cells enriched from blood (not recorded which).

As DNA, the CDR3 is TGTGCCAGCTCCAAAAGGGGGATGGACACTGAAGCTTTCTTT. It codes for CASSKRGMDTEAFF. The J gene is TRBJ1-1, the V gene TRBV27; weak D call: TRBD1 (6 bases). The CDR3 runs 14 residues. Germline CDR1 and CDR2: MNHEY and SMNVEV (reference sequence). V dropped 8 bases and J dropped 3 bases, with 16 bases sitting between them.